This is a list of T cell receptor beta chains from one sample in a study of blood T cell repertoires in COVID-19. TCRdb's copy holds only in-frame clones and misses some; the assay was immunoSEQ multiplex PCR. This table has 130,000 to 150,000 clones, 84% appearing once. The material sequenced was peripheral blood. These receptors all come from a human donor in a cohort sampled during active COVID-19. CDR3s include the opening cysteine and the closing phenylalanine or tryptophan. A D gene is named only where the DNA matches it firmly. The size entry is marked missing in some rows and otherwise reads once, few, many or a size class.

v_gene	abundance	d_gene	j_gene	CDR3aa	CDR3nt
TRBV5-4	NA	TRBD1	TRBJ1-1	CASSLPGTANTEAFF	TGTGCCAGCAGCTTACCGGGGACAGCGAACACTGAAGCTTTCTTT
TRBV7-9	NA	TRBD2	TRBJ2-3	CASSQRGAGTDTQYF	TGTGCCAGCAGCCAGCGGGGGGCCGGCACAGATACGCAGTATTTT
TRBV3-1/TRBV3-2	NA	TRBD2	TRBJ2-5	CASSPLLLAGGRETQYF	TGTGCCAGCAGCCCACTGCTTCTAGCGGGGGGGCGTGAGACCCAGTACTTC
TRBV27	NA	NA	TRBJ2-3	CASRWGVTDTQYF	TGTGCCAGCAGATGGGGGGTCACAGATACGCAGTATTTT
TRBV5-4	NA	TRBD1	TRBJ1-6	CASSLQGPPLHF	TGTGCCAGCAGCCTACAGGGGCCACCCCTCCACTTT
TRBV19	NA	TRBD1	TRBJ1-4	CASSTPTGLTEKLFF	TGTGCCAGTAGTACCCCGACAGGGTTAACTGAAAAACTGTTTTTT
TRBV4-2	NA	NA	TRBJ1-5	CASSLRGQGNQPQHF	TGTGCCAGCAGCCTCCGAGGCCAGGGGAATCAGCCCCAGCATTTT
TRBV7-2	once	NA	TRBJ2-5	CASRQASQETQYF	TGTGCCAGCAGACAGGCCTCCCAAGAGACCCAGTACTTC
TRBV6-5	NA	TRBD1	TRBJ1-2	CASITGQGGGYTF	TGTGCCAGCATCACCGGACAGGGAGGAGGCTACACCTTC
TRBV5-1	NA	TRBD2	TRBJ2-1	CASSSSSGGVVEQFF	TGCGCCAGCAGCTCCTCTAGCGGGGGGGTAGTTGAGCAGTTCTTC
TRBV2	NA	NA	TRBJ2-5	CASRALETQYF	TGTGCCAGCAGGGCCCTCGAGACCCAGTACTTC
TRBV7-2	NA	NA	TRBJ1-5	CASSLRGGSSNQPQHF	TGTGCCAGCAGCCTTCGCGGGGGAAGTTCCAATCAGCCCCAGCATTTT
TRBV4-2	NA	TRBD1	TRBJ1-3	CASSQGTGSGNTIYF	TGTGCCAGCAGCCAAGGGACAGGGTCTGGAAACACCATATATTTT
TRBV5-4	NA	TRBD1	TRBJ1-1	CASSSGQSEAFF	TGTGCCAGCAGCTCGGGACAGTCGGAAGCTTTCTTT
TRBV5-1	NA	NA	TRBJ2-7	CASSLARQGPSSYEQYF	TGCGCCAGCAGCTTGGCCCGGCAGGGGCCGAGCTCCTACGAGCAGTACTTC
TRBV6-1	NA	NA	TRBJ1-5	CASSEGAFSSNQPQHF	TGTGCCAGCAGTGAAGGGGCCTTCAGCAGCAATCAGCCCCAGCATTTT
TRBV7-9	NA	NA	TRBJ1-2	CASSLLGPRGYTF	TGTGCCAGCAGCTTACTGGGGCCGAGGGGCTACACCTTC
TRBV5-4	NA	NA	TRBJ1-4	CASSPAGATNEKLFF	TGTGCCAGCAGCCCAGCGGGGGCAACTAATGAAAAACTGTTTTTT
TRBV2	NA	NA	TRBJ2-6	CASSMSRTPSSGANVLTF	TGTGCCAGCAGTATGTCCCGGACTCCAAGCTCTGGGGCCAACGTCCTGACTTTC
TRBV7-2	NA	NA	TRBJ1-5	CASSFGDQPQHF	TGTGCCAGCAGCTTCGGAGATCAGCCCCAGCATTTT
TRBV2	NA	TRBD1	TRBJ1-2	CASSAWSQGLGGYTF	TGTGCCAGCAGTGCTTGGTCACAGGGGTTAGGTGGCTACACCTTC
TRBV9	NA	TRBD1	TRBJ1-2	CASSPHPGQGFGYTF	TGTGCCAGCAGCCCCCACCCGGGACAGGGGTTTGGCTACACCTTC